This T cell receptor beta chain was captured by sequencing in a study of blood T cells in healthy people across ages. The use of a sample-barcoded 5' primer and a J-beta primer mix characterized a second PCR of roughly 6 to 11 cycles. Every sample gave at least 2.5 million paired-end reads containing CDR3. One entry per CDR3 protein results from TCRdb running MiXCR on the 5' RACE reads. The table records about 1.8 million distinct CDR3 sequences, about 49% of them present only once. Remarks on this clonotype: What it binds is not known.

Study outcomes and limitations: It was not possible, with unsorted PBMCs, to conclusively compare naive and antigen-experienced cells.

The V and J ends lost 4 bases and 5 bases respectively, with 18 bases between them. The CDR3 is made up of 15 amino acids. CDR1 is MNHNY, CDR2 SVGAGI, per germline (reference sequence). Caucasian, healthy and from Russia, the donors were aged between roughly 6 and 95. The rearrangement links TRBV6-6 to TRBJ2-7; TRBD1 might be the D (6 bases). This receptor was identified in a woman aged 40 to 55 in good health. The sequenced material came from blood. The CDR3 here is CASSSSPGQIHEQYF. DNA of the CDR3: TGTGCCAGCAGTTCTTCCCCTGGACAGATCCACGAGCAGTACTTC.